This passage covers 21 T cell receptor beta chains from one sample sequenced in a study of human thymus T cells. The method was immunoSEQ multiplex PCR; TCRdb's version includes in-frame clones alone and lacks a portion of them. This sample has some 130,000 clones, with more than 90% found just once. During corrective heart surgery, resections were taken, and the thymus tissue came from them. The sample was thymus tissue. These receptors all stem from a boy under three years old with a congenital heart defect but otherwise immunologically healthy.

The chain has TRBV4-3 and TRBJ1-2; a weak D match, TRBD1 (5 bases). Trimming pared 2 bases from V and 4 bases from J, leaving 11 bases between. There are 14 residues in the CDR3. CDR1 is LGHNA and CDR2 is YSLEER in the germline V gene. In nucleotides, the CDR3 is TGCGCCAGCAGCCAACGACGGGGGTGCTATGGCTACACCTTC. This sequence encodes CASSQRRGCYGYTF.

The genes are TRBV5-1 and TRBJ2-6; no firm D call. V was clipped by 3 bases and J by 0 bases, with 16 bases between them. CDR3 size: 18 residues. CDR1 is SGHRS and CDR2 is YFSETQ in the germline V gene. CDR3 residues: CASSYFSGQSSGANVLTF. For the CDR3, the DNA is TGCGCCAGCAGCTATTTTTCGGGCCAGAGCTCTGGGGCCAACGTCCTGACTTTC. The whole variable domain, filled in from reference TRBV5-1 and TRBJ2-6, reads KAGVTQTPRYLIKTRGQQVTLSCSPISGHRSVSWYQQTPGQGLQFLFEYFSETQRNKGNFPGRFSGRQFSNSRSEMNVSTLELGDSALYLCASSYFSGQSSGANVLTFGAGSRLTVL.

The V and J genes are TRBV9 and TRBJ2-3; D not resolved. CDR1 is SGDLS, CDR2 YYNGEE, per germline. The V and J ends lost 0 bases and 3 bases respectively, with 5 bases between them. CDR3 length: 13 residues. CDR3 in DNA: TGTGCCAGCAGCGTAGCTTGTACAGATACGCAGTATTTT. It yields the protein CASSVACTDTQYF. Variable domain in full (rest from reference TRBV9 and TRBJ2-3): DSGVTQTPKHLITATGQRVTLRCSPRSGDLSVYWYQQSLDQGLQFLIQYYNGEERAKGNILERFSAQQFPDLHSELNLSSLELGDSALYFCASSVACTDTQYFGPGTRLTVL.

The V and J genes are TRBV11-3 and TRBJ2-7; 7 bases fit TRBD2. With V trimmed by 5 bases and J by 3 bases, 4 bases remained unmatched. The CDR3 spans 13 residues. CDR1 is SGHNT and CDR2 is YENEEA in the germline V gene. CDR3 loop: CASSRGGVYEQYF. In DNA form, the CDR3 reads TGTGCCAGCAGCCGGGGAGGGGTCTACGAGCAGTACTTC.

V is TRBV5-6 and J is TRBJ2-1; 7 bases line up with TRBD1. Losses at the gene ends were 3 bases for V and 8 bases for J; bases not matched to a gene: 5. This CDR3 is built from 13 residues. The germline V gene has CDR1 SGHDT and CDR2 YYEEEE. The CDR3: CASSCDRVHEQFF. The DNA for the CDR3 is TGTGCCAGCAGCTGCGACAGGGTCCATGAGCAGTTCTTC.

The V call is TRBV27, the J call TRBJ1-1, with TRBD1 matching 8 bases. Germline CDR1 MNHEY, CDR2 SMNVEV (reference sequence). V lost 1 base and J lost 3; bases outside the gene matches: 13. The CDR3 totals 18 residues. CDR3 residues: CASSLWGSDREGYTEAFF. The CDR3 bases are TGTGCCAGCAGTTTATGGGGATCGGACAGGGAAGGGTACACTGAAGCTTTCTTT.

This chain joins TRBV28 and TRBJ1-2; D remains unclear. With 3 bases removed from V and 1 base from J, the gap between germline ends came to 21 bases. There are 18 residues in the CDR3. From germline, CDR1 is MDHEN and CDR2 SYDVKM. This CDR3 is CASSFSRSGNLGNYGYTF. The CDR3 DNA reads TGTGCCAGCAGTTTTTCCAGGTCCGGGAATTTGGGTAACTATGGCTACACCTTC.

The chain carries TRBV30 and TRBJ2-5; D perhaps matches TRBD1 (6 bases). Looked up from germline, CDR1 is GTSNPN and CDR2 is SVGIG (reference sequence). This CDR3 is built from 11 residues. The CDR3 here is CGGRRQETQYF. For the CDR3, the DNA is TGTGGGGGGCGGCGACAAGAGACCCAGTACTTC.

The chain joins TRBV6-5 to TRBJ2-5; 7 nucleotides match TRBD1. Germline loops: CDR1 MNHEY, CDR2 SVGAGI. The J segment lost 1 base and the V segment lost 4 bases, leaving 3 bases of the junction unmatched. The CDR3 runs to 14 residues. The CDR3 DNA reads as TGTGCCAGCAGTTCGACAGGGATCCAAGAGACCCAGTACTTC. This gives the protein CASSSTGIQETQYF.

The chain combines TRBV5-5 with TRBJ1-2, with 10 bases that match TRBD1. Germline V gene lookup returns CDR1 SGHKS and CDR2 YYEKEE (reference sequence). The CDR3 runs 15 residues. Trimming removed 0 bases from V and 8 bases from J; junction bases left unmatched: 7. The CDR3 sequence is CASSLGMGTGEGYTF. As DNA, the CDR3 is TGTGCCAGCAGCTTGGGTATGGGGACAGGGGAAGGCTACACCTTC.

V usage is TRBV19 and J usage is TRBJ1-2, with D possibly TRBD1 on 5 matching bases. Germline CDR1 and CDR2: LNHDA and SQIVND (reference sequence). Trimming shortened V by 10 bases and J by 6 bases, and 15 bases separated the two germline ends. The CDR3 runs to 12 residues. CDR3 residues: CAIKGTDNGYTF. The CDR3 DNA reads TGTGCCATCAAAGGGACCGACAATGGCTACACCTTC.

The V and J genes are TRBV5-5 and TRBJ1-2, with D unresolved. V was clipped by 0 bases and J by 0 bases, with 15 bases between them. Germline V gene data show CDR1 as SGHKS and CDR2 as YYEKEE (reference sequence). This CDR3 has 17 amino acids. Here the CDR3 DNA reads TGTGCCAGCAGCTTGGCCAATTCGGCCTTCCCTAACTATGGCTACACCTTC. This codes for CASSLANSAFPNYGYTF.

This chain uses TRBV6-1 with TRBJ2-1; D might be TRBD2 (7 bases). This CDR3 is built from 15 residues. Germline values: CDR1 MNHNS, CDR2 SASEGT. Trimming cost V 1 base and J 10 bases, with 17 bases left between them. The CDR3 spells CASSEVRRGRAEQFF. For the CDR3, the DNA is TGTGCCAGCAGTGAAGTCAGGCGGGGGCGGGCGGAGCAGTTCTTC.

The chain recombines TRBV4-2 with TRBJ1-6; 12 bases agree with TRBD1. The CDR3 is made up of 17 amino acids. Trimming removed 1 base from V and 8 bases from J; junction bases left unmatched: 6. From germline, CDR1 is LGHNA and CDR2 YNFKEQ. The CDR3 DNA is TGTGCCAGCAGCCAAGTTTGGGGACAGGGGGCTTATTCACCCCTCCACTTT. It translates to CASSQVWGQGAYSPLHF.

The V call is TRBV10-2, the J call TRBJ1-5, with 7 bases lining up with TRBD1. The CDR3 spans 16 residues. The germline gives CDR1 WSHSY, CDR2 SAAADI. V dropped 0 bases and J dropped 3; count of bases not matched to a gene: 5. This CDR3 is CASSESRGRPNQPQHF. The CDR3 DNA reads TGCGCCAGCAGTGAGTCGAGGGGGCGCCCCAATCAGCCCCAGCATTTT.

The chain uses TRBV5-6 and TRBJ2-3, with D uncertain. V lost 0 bases and J lost 4, with 9 bases in between. CDR1 SGHDT and CDR2 YYEEEE come from the germline V gene. This CDR3 has 14 residues. CDR3 residues: CASSLDYGADTQYF. The CDR3, as DNA: TGTGCCAGCAGCTTGGACTACGGCGCAGATACGCAGTATTTT.

CDR3: CASSGRASTETQYF. DNA for the CDR3: TGTGCCAGCAGCGGGAGGGCTAGCACTGAGACCCAGTACTTC. The rearrangement joins TRBV7-9 to TRBJ2-5; 7 nucleotides agree with TRBD2. Per the germline V gene, CDR1 is SEHNR and CDR2 is FQNEAQ (reference sequence). This CDR3 region has 14 residues. V was clipped by 5 bases and J by 5 bases; unmatched bases: 8.

This clone was seen a few times. The chain couples TRBV27 to TRBJ1-1; D call uncertain. The V and J ends lost 4 bases and 3 bases respectively, with 0 bases between them. Germline CDR1 MNHEY, CDR2 SMNVEV (reference sequence). The CDR3 extends over 10 amino acids. The DNA for the CDR3 is TGTGCCAGCAGTTACACTGAAGCTTTCTTT. It is translated as CASSYTEAFF.

V usage is TRBV28 and J usage is TRBJ2-7; 11 nucleotides match TRBD2. This CDR3 spans 14 amino acids. Germline V gene sequence: CDR1 MDHEN, CDR2 SYDVKM. Trimming cost V 4 bases and J 7 bases; bases outside gene matches: 6. CDR3 in amino acids: CASSCWPSGGEQYF. The DNA for the CDR3 is TGTGCCAGCAGTTGTTGGCCTAGCGGGGGGGAGCAGTACTTC.

The V and J genes are TRBV28 and TRBJ1-2; D is ambiguous. The germline gives CDR1 MDHEN, CDR2 SYDVKM. The CDR3 consists of 15 residues. V gave up 5 bases and J gave up 8 bases, with 21 bases separating them. For the CDR3, the DNA is TGTGCCAGCAGTCTCCCAGGAACAGTAGGGTACGGCTACACCTTC. Its translation: CASSLPGTVGYGYTF.

On this clone: Other DNA variants within this sample encode the same CDR3. The chain uses TRBV5-1 and TRBJ1-2; 10 bases fit TRBD1. After removal of 4 bases from V and 8 bases from J, the junction contained 11 bases not matched to a gene. The CDR3 is 15 amino acids. Germline CDR1 SGHRS, CDR2 YFSETQ. The DNA for the CDR3 is TGCGCCAGCAGCAAGCGGGACAGGGGCGTAGGGGGCTACACCTTC. This gives the protein CASSKRDRGVGGYTF.